The sequence of this T cell receptor beta chain was determined in a study of blood T cells in healthy people across ages. The CDR3 consists of 15 residues. The ends lost 3 bases at V and 2 bases at J; junction bases unmatched: 6. Germline V gene data show CDR1 as KGHSH and CDR2 as LQKENI. Overall study results and limits: Changes in expanded clonotypes were possibly confounded, as the CMV status of donors was unknown.

In regard to this clonotype: The target antigen is unknown.

Sample-barcoded 5' priming and a J-beta primer mix drove a second PCR of about 6 to 12 cycles. TCRdb called the 5' RACE reads again in MiXCR, with one record for every CDR3 protein. There are about 780,000 distinct CDR3 sequences in the sample; 46% occur only once, and roughly 20% lies in the top ten. Sequenced sample: blood. The chain couples TRBV18 to TRBJ2-7; 8 bases are a match to TRBD2. The TCR comes from a man older than 75 in good health. The CDR3 DNA reads TGTGCCAGCTCACCCACTAGCGGTAAGACCTACGAGCAGTACTTC. Translating it yields CASSPTSGKTYEQYF.